This TCR beta chain was captured by sequencing in a study of blood T cell repertoires in COVID-19. Overall study context: PBMCs, B-cell-depleted T cells, or T cells provided the cDNA or gDNA that made up the material.

V lost 8 bases, J lost 5 bases, and 5 bases stayed unmatched. The germline V gene has CDR1 SQVTM and CDR2 ANQGSEA. CDR3 length: 12 residues. Sequenced by immunoSEQ multiplex PCR; TCRdb stores in-frame clones only, minus some. Here the sample spans about 270,000 clones, 86% being singletons. This TCR was recovered from a man in his forties with active or convalescent COVID-19. Sequencing was done on a sample of peripheral blood. J is TRBJ2-4 and V is TRBV29-1; 8 bases are shared with TRBD2. This CDR3 reads CSTRGLENIQYF. The CDR3, as DNA: TGCAGCACCAGGGGACTAGAAAACATTCAGTACTTC.